This T cell receptor beta chain was sequenced during a study of blood T cell repertoires in COVID-19. The overall study: Samples of COVID-19 (acute and convalescent) were obtained from the United States, Italy and Spain. T cells, B-cell-depleted T cells, or PBMCs provided the cDNA or gDNA that served as material.

Per germline, CDR1 SGHDN and CDR2 FVKESK. This CDR3 is built from 15 residues. The V segment lost 4 bases and the J segment 7 bases; nucleotides outside the gene matches: 11. As processed by the authors: Reference gene primers were amplified, and this amplification served to estimate nucleated cell counts. TCRdb's table, derived via immunoSEQ multiplex PCR, lists solely in-frame clones and lacks some. D and trimming were read from the DNA, whereas the V and J calls and clone size are those reported in that table. The sample lists around 71,000 clones; roughly 86% were seen once. The chain links TRBV14 to TRBJ1-2; 8 bases agree with TRBD1. Sequenced sample: peripheral blood. This receptor was identified in a woman in her fifties or sixties with acute or convalescent COVID-19. In DNA form, the CDR3 reads TGTGCCAGCAGCCGCAGGACAGGGAGCGTTGGTGGCTACACCTTC. Translating it yields CASSRRTGSVGGYTF.